This TCR beta chain emerged from a study of blood T cells in healthy people across ages. The authors ran a second PCR of 7 to 11 cycles using a sample-barcoded 5' primer and a J-beta primer mix. TCRdb reanalysed the 5' RACE reads using MiXCR and keeps one entry per CDR3 protein. The data contain about 640,000 distinct CDR3 sequences, approximately 30% of them singletons. Looked up from germline, CDR1 is SGHRS and CDR2 is YFSETQ. Trimming cost V 4 bases and J 2 bases, with 9 bases left between them. The CDR3 contains 14 residues. This clonotype originated in a woman of 80 years or more in good health. J is TRBJ2-2 and V is TRBV5-1; tentatively, D is TRBD1 (5 bases). Material for sequencing was blood. DNA for the CDR3: TGCGCCAGCAGCGTTGACAGTAACACCGGGGAGCTGTTTTTT. Translated: CASSVDSNTGELFF.